The rows below give T cell receptor beta chains drawn from one sample of a study of beta chain features in type 1 diabetes. The data were produced by immunoSEQ multiplex PCR, yet TCRdb's version contains in-frame clones alone and is incomplete. The profile covers 15,000 to 20,000 clones, with about 50% appearing a single time and about 0.43% taken by the ten largest. The sequenced sample consisted of stem cell memory CD4+ T cells from blood. These receptor sequences come from a man younger than 30 in good health. CDR3s include the opening cysteine and the closing phenylalanine or tryptophan. Each record gives: CDR3 length, D gene, clone size, V gene, J gene, CDR3 DNA, CDR3 protein. A D gene is named only where the DNA matches it firmly. Expanded clones get a size class; other rows say once, few or many, or leave the size out.

16	TRBD1	once	TRBV7-9	TRBJ2-2	TGTGCCAGCAGCGCCGGGACAGGGATGAACACCGGGGAGCTGTTTTTT	CASSAGTGMNTGELFF
11	TRBD1	.	TRBV28	TRBJ1-1	TGTGCCAGCAGTGGGACAGTTGAAGCTTTCTTT	CASSGTVEAFF
17	TRBD2	.	TRBV4-2	TRBJ2-7	TGTGCCAGCAGCCAGGGGACTAGCGGGAGGGGATCCTACGAGCAGTACTTC	CASSQGTSGRGSYEQYF
16	TRBD2	.	TRBV5-1	TRBJ2-1	TGCGCCAGCAGATTACATAGCGGGAGGGCCCTAGATGAGCAGTTCTTC	CASRLHSGRALDEQFF
17	TRBD1	few	TRBV7-9	TRBJ2-1	TGTGCCAGCAGCCAAGGGACAGCCTCGAACTCCTACAATGAGCAGTTCTTC	CASSQGTASNSYNEQFF
12	.	.	TRBV15	TRBJ2-2	TGTGCCACCAGCCAACTCCCCGGGGAGCTGTTTTTT	CATSQLPGELFF
14	TRBD1	.	TRBV18	TRBJ1-1	TGTGCCAGCTCACCGCCACGGACAGGGAGAGAAGCTTTCTTT	CASSPPRTGREAFF
12	.	.	TRBV6-5	TRBJ2-7	TGTGCCAGCAGTTCGGGATTCTACGAGCAGTACTTC	CASSSGFYEQYF
13	TRBD1	few	TRBV10-3	TRBJ2-7	TGTGCCTCCACCGGGACAGTAGCCTACGAGCAGTACTTC	CASTGTVAYEQYF
14	.	.	TRBV10-3	TRBJ2-1	TGTGCCATCAGTGCGGCGGCCGGGGTGGGTGAGCAGTTCTTC	CAISAAAGVGEQFF
17	TRBD2	.	TRBV7-2	TRBJ2-3	TGTGCCAGCAGCTCGACCCGACTAGCGGGGGGAACAGATACGCAGTATTTT	CASSSTRLAGGTDTQYF
16	TRBD1	.	TRBV7-2	TRBJ1-5	TGTGCCAGCAGCTGGACAGGGGGCTTTAGGGATCAGCCCCAGCATTTT	CASSWTGGFRDQPQHF
18	TRBD2	.	TRBV9	TRBJ2-1	TGTGCCAGCAGCGTAGGGCTAGCGGGATATCGCTCCTACAATGAGCAGTTCTTC	CASSVGLAGYRSYNEQFF
17	.	.	TRBV18	TRBJ2-5	TGTGCCAGCTCACCAATCCCCGGCGGGGGCCGCCAAGAGACCCAGTACTTC	CASSPIPGGGRQETQYF
15	TRBD1	.	TRBV4-2	TRBJ1-2	TGTGCCAGCAGCCAAGATTATGGACAGGGGTTTGGCTACACCTTC	CASSQDYGQGFGYTF
15	.	.	TRBV7-9	TRBJ2-1	TGTGCCAGCAGCATTAGCGGAGAACCCCTCAATGAGCAGTTCTTC	CASSISGEPLNEQFF
17	.	.	TRBV21-1	TRBJ2-5	TGTGCCAGCAGCAAAGTAAGGATAACTCGACTTCAAGAGACCCAGTACTTC	CASSKVRITRLQETQYF
13	.	few	TRBV28	TRBJ1-1	TGTGCCAGCAGTTTTTGGGGGACAACTGAAGCTTTCTTT	CASSFWGTTEAFF
12	.	.	TRBV2	TRBJ2-7	TGTGCCAGCAGTGAATCCCCGGCCGGGGAGTACTTC	CASSESPAGEYF
13	.	few	TRBV30	TRBJ1-2	TGTGCCTGGAGTGCCGGGGGGGGAACTGGCTACACCTTC	CAWSAGGGTGYTF
11	.	.	TRBV2	TRBJ2-7	TGTGCCAGCCTGGAGGGTTACGAGCAGTACTTC	CASLEGYEQYF
16	.	few	TRBV7-2	TRBJ2-7	TGTGCCAGCAGCTTAGACTCGGGGATTCTGTCCTACGAGCAGTACTTC	CASSLDSGILSYEQYF
15	TRBD1	.	TRBV2	TRBJ2-3	TGTGCCAGCAGGAAGGGACAGGCCCCTGCAGATACGCAGTATTTT	CASRKGQAPADTQYF
13	.	.	TRBV10-3	TRBJ2-1	TGTGCCATCAGGACAGTTTCCTACAATGAGCAGTTCTTC	CAIRTVSYNEQFF
14	TRBD1	.	TRBV5-1	TRBJ2-7	TGCGCCAGCAGCTTCGGGACAGGGGAGGGCGAGCAGTACTTC	CASSFGTGEGEQYF
15	.	.	TRBV7-8	TRBJ1-1	TGTGCCAGCAGCTTATGGGGGCTTGAGAACACTGAAGCTTTCTTT	CASSLWGLENTEAFF
14	.	.	TRBV18	TRBJ2-7	TGTGCCAGCTCACCAACAGGAGGGTCCTACGAGCAGTACTTC	CASSPTGGSYEQYF
14	.	once	TRBV5-1	TRBJ2-5	TGCGCCAGCAGCTTGGTACTCGAAGAAGAGACCCAGTACTTC	CASSLVLEEETQYF
14	.	.	TRBV7-2	TRBJ2-1	TGTGCCAGCGTATTAGCGGACTCCTACAATGAGCAGTTCTTC	CASVLADSYNEQFF
14	TRBD1	few	TRBV28	TRBJ1-2	TGTGCCAGCAGTCCGGGACAGGGGACAGGTGGCTACACCTTC	CASSPGQGTGGYTF
12	.	.	TRBV7-9	TRBJ2-7	TGTGCCAGCAGCTTGCAGGGGTACGAGCAGTACTTC	CASSLQGYEQYF
14	TRBD1	.	TRBV5-4	TRBJ2-7	TGTGCCAGCAGCTCCCGGGACAGGGGGACCGAGCAGTACTTC	CASSSRDRGTEQYF
18	TRBD2	.	TRBV7-2	TRBJ2-7	TGTGCCAGCAGCTTAGGGGCAGATTCTTTAGCGGGAGATTGGGAGCAGTACTTC	CASSLGADSLAGDWEQYF
16	.	.	TRBV11-2	TRBJ2-3	TGTGCCAGCAGCTACTCCCTCGGTGGGGGGAGGGATACGCAGTATTTT	CASSYSLGGGRDTQYF